One sample yielded the 9 T cell receptor beta chains listed below, sequenced in a study of OX40 agonist ivuxolimab in advanced cancers. Method: immunoSEQ multiplex PCR; TCRdb's copy keeps in-frame clones and lacks some. Among tens of thousands of clones, about 93% were seen once, and the ten largest hold about a fifth. Sequencing was performed on CD4+ or CD8+ T cells sorted from blood, taken in a trial of the OX40 agonist ivuxolimab. These TCRs come from an adult with an advanced solid tumor such as melanoma, head and neck, liver or kidney cancer.

The rearrangement uses TRBV27 and TRBJ1-2, with 12 positions matching TRBD1. This CDR3 is built from 16 residues. Germline V gene sequence: CDR1 MNHEY, CDR2 SMNVEV (reference sequence). Germline trimming cut 7 bases from V and 2 bases from J; bases unmatched to any gene: 8. CDR3 sequence: CASKSGQGALNYGYTF. The CDR3 region has the DNA TGTGCCAGCAAATCGGGACAGGGGGCCTTAAACTATGGCTACACCTTC.

The chain carries TRBV28 and TRBJ2-1, with 7 bases matching TRBD2. V shed 2 bases and J 10 bases; nucleotides not matched to a gene: 20. This CDR3 spans 18 amino acids. Germline V gives CDR1 MDHEN, CDR2 SYDVKM. The CDR3 nucleotides are TGTGCCAGCAGTTTAGGTAGCTATGGCGGGAGTCCTTTACAAGAGCAGTTCTTC. This encodes CASSLGSYGGSPLQEQFF.

The chain recombines TRBV7-9 with TRBJ2-7; D is unclear. Trimming removed 1 base from V and 1 base from J, with 11 bases in between. The CDR3 extends over 15 amino acids. CDR1 and CDR2 from the germline V gene are SEHNR and FQNEAQ (reference sequence). Here the CDR3 DNA reads TGTGCCAGCAGCTTAGTGGCTGCTCGATCCTACGAGCAGTACTTC. Its protein product is CASSLVAARSYEQYF. The complete variable domain, with remaining parts taken from reference TRBV7-9 and TRBJ2-7, reads DTGVSQNPRHKITKRGQNVTFRCDPISEHNRLYWYRQTLGQGPEFLTYFQNEAQLEKSRLLSDRFSAERPKGSFSTLEIQRTEQGDSAMYLCASSLVAARSYEQYFGPGTRLTVT.

V gene TRBV4-3 combines with J gene TRBJ2-7; no reliable D call. V shed 3 bases and J shed 2 bases, with 8 bases lying between them. CDR3 length equals 13 residues. CDR1 is LGHNA, CDR2 YSLEER, per germline. The CDR3 coding sequence is TGCGCCAGCAGCCATGCCGGCGCCTACGAGCAGTACTTC. Translating gives CASSHAGAYEQYF.

This chain uses TRBV4-3 with TRBJ1-1, with 7 bases matching TRBD1. CDR1 and CDR2 from the germline V gene are LGHNA and YSLEER. The CDR3 sequence is 15 residues long. V lost 3 bases, J lost 7 bases, and 11 bases stayed unmatched. This CDR3 reads CASSHLTGYVVEAFF. CDR3 nucleotides: TGCGCCAGCAGCCACCTGACAGGGTACGTAGTTGAAGCTTTCTTT.

The genes are TRBV28 and TRBJ2-7; D is uncertain. The CDR3 extends over 11 amino acids. CDR1 and CDR2 from the germline V gene are MDHEN and SYDVKM. V was pared by 3 bases and J by 6 bases, with 6 bases between. The CDR3 protein is CASSFFAEQYF. The CDR3 bases are TGTGCCAGCAGTTTTTTTGCCGAGCAGTACTTC.

Worth noting for this clone: The junction departs from the called germline gene at one end, perhaps through a read error. The V gene is TRBV6-5, the J gene TRBJ2-7; D is possibly TRBD2 (5 bases). This CDR3 contains 14 residues. Germline assignment: CDR1 MNHEY and CDR2 SVGAGI. This CDR3 is CASSYGAEPLEQHF. The CDR3 DNA sequence: TGTGCCAGCAGTTATGGAGCGGAGCCCCTCGAGCAGCACTTC.

The chain combines TRBV18 with TRBJ2-7; 7 positions agree with TRBD2. This CDR3 has 13 amino acids. Germline V lookup: CDR1 KGHSH, CDR2 LQKENI. V was clipped by 3 bases and J by 6 bases; unmatched bases: 5. The CDR3 loop is CASSPGGALEQYF. The CDR3 bases are TGTGCCAGCTCACCGGGAGGGGCCCTCGAGCAGTACTTC.

The genes are TRBV6-6 and TRBJ1-6, with 8 nucleotides matching TRBD1. In germline, CDR1 is MNHNY, CDR2 SVGAGI (reference sequence). The CDR3 totals 14 residues. V lost 5 bases and J lost 10; bases outside the gene matches: 7. The CDR3 DNA is TGTGCCAGCAGTCCCCCGGACAGGGAGTCACCCCTCCACTTT. This encodes CASSPPDRESPLHF.